Shown below are 3 T cell receptor beta chains from a single sample sequenced in a study of control samples from healthy donors and cancer patients. This table comes from immunoSEQ multiplex PCR, and its TCRdb copy is limited to in-frame clones, with some not included. The profile covers nearly 55,000 clones, with approximately 96% appearing a single time and 1.5% to 2% taken by the ten largest. The sample taken for sequencing was blood. These receptors all stem from a woman aged 25 to 39 in good health.

The chain combines TRBV5-4 with TRBJ2-3, with D maybe TRBD1 (8 bases). Trimming left V 5 bases short and J 4 bases short, with 23 bases between. This CDR3 spans 17 amino acids. The germline V gene encodes CDR1 SGHNT and CDR2 YYREEE (reference sequence). The CDR3 loop is CASRDRGKGGSADTQYF. In DNA form, the CDR3 reads TGTGCCAGCAGAGACAGGGGAAAGGGCGGGAGTGCAGATACGCAGTATTTT.

There are a few counts of this clone. In the same sample, other DNA sequences code for this CDR3. The chain joins TRBV27 to TRBJ2-3; 12 positions agree with TRBD2. This CDR3 is built from 16 residues. V lost 6 bases and J lost 1; bases outside the gene matches: 5. Looked up from germline, CDR1 is MNHEY and CDR2 is SMNVEV (reference sequence). CDR3 sequence: CASSSRLAGGTDTQYF. CDR3 DNA sequence: TGTGCCAGCAGCTCGAGACTAGCGGGAGGCACAGATACGCAGTATTTT.

The V gene is TRBV15, the J gene TRBJ1-4; no definite D call. Looked up from germline, CDR1 is LNHNV and CDR2 is YYDKDF (reference sequence). The CDR3 has 14 amino acids. V was cut by 0 bases and J by 5 bases, with 7 bases left in between. The CDR3 spells CATSRDGPNEKLFF. The DNA for the CDR3 is TGTGCCACCAGCAGAGATGGACCAAATGAAAAACTGTTTTTT.